The clone carrying this T cell receptor beta chain came up a few times. This CDR3 has 13 amino acids. The germline V gene encodes CDR1 SEHNR and CDR2 FQNEAQ (reference sequence). The ends were cut back, 5 bases at V and 7 bases at J, with 13 bases in the middle. This record comes from a study of identical twins. TCRdb passed the 5' RACE reads through MiXCR, listing each CDR3 protein once. The sample has roughly 500,000 distinct CDR3 sequences, roughly a fifth seen once; the top ten hold about 0.91%. The same data also went into a second study, on T cells expressing NK-cell markers.

This TCR came from a young woman in good health. The chain combines TRBV7-9 with TRBJ2-3; weak D call: TRBD2 (5 bases). The sample was CD4+ T cells sorted from blood. CDR3 region: CASSPLRRNTQYF. DNA of the CDR3: TGTGCCAGCAGCCCACTCCGGAGGAATACGCAGTATTTT.